The source of this T cell receptor (beta chain) is a study of CXCR3-negative and CXCR3-positive naive CD8 T cells. Across the study: With about 1.5 +/- 0.3 million reads per library, the TRB reads numbered around 130 million in total.

The CDR3 runs 13 residues. Germline-derived CDR1 and CDR2 are DFQATT and SNEGSKA (reference sequence). CD45RO-CCR7+CD27+CD95- cells counted as naive CD8+ T cells. With respect to this clonotype: Its matching antigen is unknown.

Study-wide points: Naive cells that were CXCR3-positive had more hydrophobic TRB CDR3s (compared with CXCR3-negative naive cells).

It was by 5' RACE with UMI labels that the TRB cDNA libraries were prepared. TCRdb re-analyzed the 5' RACE reads; it lists each CDR3 protein once, without DNA. The specimen's table records about 63,000 distinct CDR3 sequences. The sequence was collected from a human donor in good health. Some clones in this sample may be carry-over from other donors' samples. The J gene is TRBJ2-7, the V gene TRBV20-1; the D call from TCRdb, TRBD2, cannot be confirmed without DNA. Sequences were obtained from naive CXCR3+ CD8+ T cells from blood. Noted subset: CD45RO-CCR7+CD27+CD95- naive CD8+ T cells expressing CXCR3 (TNR3+). The CDR3 loop reads CSATPSGSYEQYF.